This T cell receptor beta chain was observed in a study of shared clonotypes between healthy human individuals. Tens of thousands of T cell genomes (roughly 0.2 ug DNA) went into each sorted-subset replicate. Sequencing was performed with immunoSEQ multiplex PCR; in TCRdb, only in-frame clones are kept and a portion is missing. This table holds around 550,000 clones, 85% to 95% found once. Points on this clone: Its antigen is still unknown.

General study points: Tissues were not sampled, only blood, and their repertoires likely differ.

Germline CDR1 WNHNN, CDR2 SYGVQD (reference sequence). This CDR3 has 14 residues. Deletions cut 2 bases from V and 2 bases from J, with 10 bases between. Terminally differentiated effector memory CD45RA+ cells were excluded from the naive CD8 cells, which were CD45RO-negative and positively selected for CCR7. Sequencing was done on a sample of naive CD8+ T cells sorted from blood. The chain uses TRBV10-1 and TRBJ2-7; D is perhaps TRBD2 (6 bases). This TCR derives from a woman between 25 and 40 years old in good health. The CDR3 nucleotides read TGCGCCAGCAGTGAGACAGGCGGGACCTACGAGCAGTACTTC. Protein product: CASSETGGTYEQYF.